What follows is one T cell receptor (beta chain) and its context. UMIs were added to TCR cDNA along with a universal primer site when it was made by 5'RACE template switching. MiXCR, run by TCRdb on the 5' RACE reads, gives a single entry per CDR3 protein. Found here are about 52,000 distinct CDR3 sequences, 5% to 8.5% of them singletons; the top ten hold 20% to 30%. The data belong to a study of T cells after yellow fever vaccination. General study results and limits: Abundant clonotypes from the bulk population could contaminate FACS-sorted repertoires.

Germline V CDR1 and CDR2: SGHVS, FNYEAQ. With V trimmed by 5 bases and J by 4 bases, 6 bases remained unmatched. CDR3 length: 14 amino acids. The sequence derives from a young man who received the YFV17D yellow fever vaccine. Material: CD8+ T cells not binding an NS4B(214-222) dextramer, sorted from PBMCs, obtained approximately 47 days after the first yellow fever vaccination. The genes are TRBV7-6 and TRBJ1-1; 8 nucleotides line up with TRBD1. CDR3 sequence reads: CASSPTTGVTEAFF. DNA for the CDR3: TGTGCCAGCAGCCCTACGACAGGGGTCACTGAAGCTTTCTTT.